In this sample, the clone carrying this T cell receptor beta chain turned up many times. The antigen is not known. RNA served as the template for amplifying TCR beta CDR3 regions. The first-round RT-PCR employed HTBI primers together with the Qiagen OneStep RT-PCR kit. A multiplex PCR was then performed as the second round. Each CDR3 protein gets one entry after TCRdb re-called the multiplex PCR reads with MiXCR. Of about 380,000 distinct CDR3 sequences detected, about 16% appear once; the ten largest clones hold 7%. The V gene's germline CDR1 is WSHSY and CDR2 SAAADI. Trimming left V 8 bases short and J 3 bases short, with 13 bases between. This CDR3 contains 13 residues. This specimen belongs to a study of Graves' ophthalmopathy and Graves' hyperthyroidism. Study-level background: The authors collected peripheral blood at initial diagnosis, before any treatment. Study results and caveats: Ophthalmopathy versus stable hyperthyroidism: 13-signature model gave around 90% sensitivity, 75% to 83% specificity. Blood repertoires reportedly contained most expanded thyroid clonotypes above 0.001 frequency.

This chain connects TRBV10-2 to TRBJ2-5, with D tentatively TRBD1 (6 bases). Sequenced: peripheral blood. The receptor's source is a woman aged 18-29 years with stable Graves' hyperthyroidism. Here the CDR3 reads CASPSPGEETQYF. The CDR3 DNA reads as TGCGCCAGCCCCTCTCCAGGGGAAGAGACCCAGTACTTC.